These 21 T cell receptor beta chains share one sample of origin, sequenced in a study of shared clonotypes between healthy human individuals. CD8 cells classed as naive were CD45RO-negative and positively selected for CCR7, excluding terminally differentiated effector memory CD45RA+ cells. Assay: immunoSEQ multiplex PCR; the TCRdb copy retains only in-frame clones and omits some. The table has roughly 2,000,000 clones, around 93% seen once. The sequenced material came from naive CD8+ T cells from PBMCs. The receptors derive from a man between 18 and 35 years old in good health. Some clones in this sample may be carry-over from other donors' samples.

V is TRBV28 and J is TRBJ2-7; 11 bases match TRBD1. V was pared by 8 bases and J by 3 bases, with 6 bases of the junction left unmatched. Germline V gives CDR1 MDHEN, CDR2 SYDVKM. This CDR3 is 14 amino acids long. Here the CDR3 reads CASEGTGGNYEQYF. The CDR3 DNA follows: TGTGCCAGCGAGGGGACAGGGGGAAACTACGAGCAGTACTTC.

The chain joins TRBV7-9 to TRBJ2-3; D uncertain. CDR3 length equals 14 residues. V was shortened by 5 bases and J by 0 bases, with 9 bases between the two germline ends. Germline V lookup: CDR1 SEHNR, CDR2 FQNEAQ (reference sequence). In DNA, the CDR3 is TGTGCCAGCAGCCGGCCCTCTAGCACAGATACGCAGTATTTT. Translating it yields CASSRPSSTDTQYF.

The V call is TRBV12-5, the J call TRBJ2-1; 10 bases line up with TRBD1. The germline CDR1 and CDR2 sequences are LGHNT and FRNRAP. V gave up 7 bases and J gave up 3 bases; unmatched junction bases: 6. The CDR3 spans 15 residues. CDR3 nucleotide sequence: TGTGCTAGTGCCCGGGGACAGGGGCTCTACAATGAGCAGTTCTTC. It is translated as CASARGQGLYNEQFF.

The chain joins TRBV29-1 to TRBJ1-2, with D possibly matching TRBD1 (6 bases). V gave up 6 bases and J gave up 4 bases, with 18 bases separating them. Per the germline V gene, CDR1 is SQVTM and CDR2 is ANQGSEA. This CDR3 comprises 14 residues. The CDR3 sequence is CSVLGGLTAYGYTF. CDR3 in DNA: TGCAGCGTGCTCGGGGGGCTAACGGCCTATGGCTACACCTTC.

The chain recombines TRBV7-8 with TRBJ2-1, with D possibly being TRBD1 (6 bases). V gave up 6 bases and J gave up 10 bases, with 16 bases separating them. The CDR3 runs 13 residues. Per germline, CDR1 SGHVS and CDR2 FQNEAQ. CDR3 DNA sequence: TGTGCCAGCAGACACGGACAGCCCGGGGAGCAGTTCTTC. Translating gives CASRHGQPGEQFF.

The chain couples TRBV13 to TRBJ2-7, with D possibly TRBD2 on 6 matching bases. Trimming pared 5 bases from V and 6 bases from J, leaving 14 bases between. The CDR3 length is 13 residues. Germline V lookup: CDR1 PRHDT, CDR2 FYEKMQ (reference sequence). CDR3 sequence reads: CASSVGPTSEQYF. The CDR3 nucleotides read TGTGCCAGCAGCGTGGGACCGACTAGCGAGCAGTACTTC.

The chain has TRBV7-9 and TRBJ1-2; the D is unclear. Germline V lookup: CDR1 SEHNR, CDR2 FQNEAQ (reference sequence). The CDR3 covers 14 residues. Trimming took off 5 bases at V and 7 bases at J, with 17 bases between the two ends. CDR3 region: CASSPPLRAGGYTF. The CDR3 bases are TGTGCCAGCAGCCCCCCTCTGAGGGCTGGTGGCTACACCTTC.

The CDR3 nucleotides read TGCGCCAGCAGCCAAGGTGCAGGGGGCAATCAGCCCCAGCATTTT. Translated, it gives CASSQGAGGNQPQHF. The chain combines TRBV4-1 with TRBJ1-5, with a weak D call TRBD1 (6 bases). The V end was cut by 1 base, the J end by 2 bases, with 9 bases between. CDR3 length: 15 residues. Germline values: CDR1 MGHRA, CDR2 YSYEKL.

The chain joins TRBV29-1 to TRBJ2-1; 9 nucleotides agree with TRBD2. This CDR3 comprises 14 residues. Germline V gives CDR1 SQVTM, CDR2 ANQGSEA. V dropped 4 bases and J dropped 12; count of bases not matched to a gene: 13. The CDR3 DNA sequence: TGCAGCGTTGGGGGGACTGAGGGACTAGCTCTGCAGTTCTTC. It translates to CSVGGTEGLALQFF.

This chain joins TRBV11-2 and TRBJ2-1; 13 bases are a match to TRBD2. The CDR3 totals 15 residues. V was pared by 5 bases and J by 5 bases, with 3 bases of the junction left unmatched. Germline V gives CDR1 SGHAT, CDR2 FQNNGV. CDR3 in DNA: TGTGCCAGCAGCAAACTAGCGGGAGGGCACAATGAGCAGTTCTTC. Its protein is CASSKLAGGHNEQFF.

V is TRBV5-1 and J is TRBJ2-1; perhaps TRBD2 as D (6 bases). This CDR3 spans 16 amino acids. The germline V gene encodes CDR1 SGHRS and CDR2 YFSETQ. With 0 bases removed from V and 4 bases from J, the gap between germline ends came to 14 bases. The CDR3 nucleotides are TGCGCCAGCAGCTTGGAACACGGGAGTATGTACAATGAGCAGTTCTTC. Translation gives CASSLEHGSMYNEQFF.

The chain links TRBV11-2 to TRBJ2-3; D is unclear. Trimming removed 5 bases at V and 4 bases at J, with 13 bases between. The CDR3 has 14 residues. CDR1 SGHAT and CDR2 FQNNGV come from the germline V gene. CDR3 region: CASSNLVTPDTQYF. The CDR3 nucleotides read TGTGCCAGCAGCAACCTTGTTACCCCAGATACGCAGTATTTT.

In this sample, this clone turned up once. This chain joins TRBV29-1 and TRBJ1-2, with D unresolved. The CDR3 runs to 12 residues. Per germline, CDR1 SQVTM and CDR2 ANQGSEA. V lost 5 bases, J lost 0 bases, and 7 bases lay in between. The CDR3 loop is CSVHKTNYGYTF. The CDR3 DNA sequence: TGCAGCGTTCACAAGACTAACTATGGCTACACCTTC.

CDR3 residues: CASSIGLGTGFGTQYF. The CDR3 bases are TGTGCCAGTAGTATCGGTTTGGGGACAGGATTCGGTACGCAGTATTTT. This chain joins TRBV19 and TRBJ2-3; TRBD1 aligns across 8 bases. This CDR3 has 16 residues. With 3 bases clipped from V and 8 bases from J, the junction kept 13 bases outside the gene matches. Germline CDR1 is LNHDA and CDR2 is SQIVND (reference sequence).

J is TRBJ1-1 and V is TRBV5-1; possibly TRBD1 for D (5 bases). The CDR3 runs 15 residues. Deletions cut 0 bases from V and 1 base from J, with 10 bases between. CDR1 is SGHRS, CDR2 YFSETQ, per germline. CDR3 sequence: CASSLVRGSNTEAFF. The DNA of the CDR3 is TGCGCCAGCAGCTTGGTGCGGGGGTCGAACACTGAAGCTTTCTTT.

The chain carries TRBV2 and TRBJ2-7, with a weak D call TRBD2 (6 bases). The CDR3 covers 13 residues. CDR1 and CDR2 (germline): SNHLY, FYNNEI. Trimming shortened V by 9 bases and J by 0 bases, and 12 bases separated the two germline ends. This CDR3 is CASSGGFSYEQYF. CDR3 bases: TGTGCCAGTTCTGGGGGGTTCTCCTACGAGCAGTACTTC.

J is TRBJ2-1 and V is TRBV28; 7 bases are shared with TRBD2. Trimming at V came to 5 bases and at J to 5 bases, leaving 6 bases not matched to a gene. The germline CDR1 and CDR2 sequences are MDHEN and SYDVKM. The CDR3 loop spans 14 amino acids. The CDR3, as DNA: TGTGCCAGCAGTAAAGCGGGATTCGACAATGAGCAGTTCTTC. Amino acid sequence: CASSKAGFDNEQFF.

Concerning this clone itself: Distinct nucleotide sequences in the sample also encode this CDR3. This chain joins TRBV27 and TRBJ2-1; D is possibly TRBD2 (6 bases). From germline, CDR1 is MNHEY and CDR2 SMNVEV (reference sequence). V shed 0 bases and J shed 0 bases, with 9 bases lying between them. The CDR3 totals 16 residues. CDR3 nucleotides: TGTGCCAGCAGTTTATCGTACGGGAGCTCCTACAATGAGCAGTTCTTC. Protein: CASSLSYGSSYNEQFF.

The genes are TRBV11-2 and TRBJ2-1; D gene unclear. The CDR3 is made up of 12 amino acids. Germline lookup yields CDR1 SGHAT and CDR2 FQNNGV. V dropped 0 bases and J dropped 8 bases, with 5 bases sitting between them. The CDR3 coding sequence is TGTGCCAGCAGCTTAGATGGCGATGAGCAGTTCTTC. Encoded protein: CASSLDGDEQFF.

The chain carries TRBV27 and TRBJ1-1; 7 nucleotides agree with TRBD1. CDR3 size: 12 residues. The germline V gene has CDR1 MNHEY and CDR2 SMNVEV (reference sequence). V lost 5 bases and J lost 7; bases outside the gene matches: 4. CDR3 region: CASSLRDSEAFF. For the CDR3, the DNA is TGTGCCAGCAGTCTCCGGGACAGTGAAGCTTTCTTT.

This chain uses TRBV27 with TRBJ1-2, with a tentative D call TRBD1 (5 bases). The length of the CDR3 is 17 residues. The V gene's germline CDR1 is MNHEY and CDR2 SMNVEV (reference sequence). With 3 bases removed from V and 8 bases from J, the gap between germline ends came to 25 bases. The CDR3 DNA sequence: TGTGCCAGCAGTTTCCATCCCCCGGGACGCCTGGGTTACGGCTACACCTTC. Translated, it gives CASSFHPPGRLGYGYTF.